This T cell receptor (beta chain) derives from a study of cytomegalovirus exposure and HLA in healthy donors. Study background: Out of approximately 170 million T cells, an earlier analysis found over 90 million unique TCR beta sequences in total.

This CDR3 contains 15 residues. Germline V gives CDR1 MGHRA, CDR2 YSYEKL. With 4 bases clipped from V and 5 bases from J, the junction kept 9 bases outside the gene matches. Use of 60 Vbeta and 13 Jbeta primers characterized the PCR. Clones were read by immunoSEQ multiplex PCR, and TCRdb kept only the in-frame ones, dropping some. The sample has more than 110,000 clones; roughly 77% are singletons. The source of this sequence is a female donor in good health and CMV-seronegative. The sample consisted of PBMCs. The rearrangement links TRBV4-1 to TRBJ1-2; 8 bases are shared with TRBD1. CDR3 DNA: TGCGCCAGCAGCCTCCTCGCCGGGACAGGTTATGGCTACACCTTC. It yields the protein CASSLLAGTGYGYTF.